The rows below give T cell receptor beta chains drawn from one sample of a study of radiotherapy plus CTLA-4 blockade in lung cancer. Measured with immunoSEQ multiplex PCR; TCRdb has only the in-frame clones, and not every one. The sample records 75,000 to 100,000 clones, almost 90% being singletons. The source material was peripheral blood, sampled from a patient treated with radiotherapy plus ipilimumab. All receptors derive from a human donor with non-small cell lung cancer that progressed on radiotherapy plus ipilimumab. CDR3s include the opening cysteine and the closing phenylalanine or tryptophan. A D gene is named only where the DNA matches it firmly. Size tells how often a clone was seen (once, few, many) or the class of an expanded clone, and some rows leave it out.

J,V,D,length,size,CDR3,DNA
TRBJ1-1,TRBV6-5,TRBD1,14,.,CASSLGQGNTEAFF,TGTGCCAGCAGTCTCGGACAGGGAAATACTGAAGCTTTCTTT
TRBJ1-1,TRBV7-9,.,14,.,CASSSEIRNTEAFF,TGTGCCAGCAGCTCAGAAATAAGGAACACTGAAGCTTTCTTT
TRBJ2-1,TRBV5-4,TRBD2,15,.,CASRPSGRGANEQFF,TGTGCCAGCAGACCAAGCGGGAGAGGAGCCAATGAGCAGTTCTTC
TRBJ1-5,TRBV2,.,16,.,CASSAQGSLSNQPQHF,TGTGCCAGCAGTGCTCAGGGGTCCCTTAGCAATCAGCCCCAGCATTTT
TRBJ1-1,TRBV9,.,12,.,CASRLDEDEAFF,TGTGCCAGCAGATTAGATGAGGATGAAGCTTTCTTT
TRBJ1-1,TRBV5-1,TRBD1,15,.,CASSPGGQGRAEAFF,TGCGCCAGCAGCCCCGGCGGACAGGGGCGGGCTGAAGCTTTCTTT
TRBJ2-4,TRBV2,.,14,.,CASSGRRAKNIQYF,TGTGCCAGCAGTGGCAGGAGAGCCAAAAACATTCAGTACTTC
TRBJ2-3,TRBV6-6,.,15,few,CASSYLGGGTDTQYF,TGTGCCAGCAGTTACCTGGGGGGAGGCACAGATACGCAGTATTTT
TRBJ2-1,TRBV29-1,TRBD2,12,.,CSVSGALNEQFF,TGCAGCGTGAGCGGGGCTTTGAATGAGCAGTTCTTC
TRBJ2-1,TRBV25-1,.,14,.,CASSSAEAYNEQFF,TGTGCCAGCAGTTCAGCGGAAGCCTACAATGAGCAGTTCTTC
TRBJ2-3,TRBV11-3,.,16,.,CASSLIPLGSTDTQYF,TGTGCCAGCAGCTTAATTCCTCTTGGAAGCACAGATACGCAGTATTTT
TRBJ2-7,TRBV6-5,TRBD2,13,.,CASSILRELEQYF,TGTGCCAGCAGTATCCTGCGGGAGCTTGAGCAGTACTTC
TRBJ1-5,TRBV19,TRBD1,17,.,CASIPAGGQGVIQPQHF,TGTGCCAGTATACCGGCCGGGGGACAGGGGGTTATTCAGCCCCAGCATTTT
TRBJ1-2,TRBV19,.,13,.,CASSMASLGGYTF,TGTGCCAGTAGTATGGCCAGCCTTGGGGGCTACACCTTC
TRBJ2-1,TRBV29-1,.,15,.,CSVVGQDFSYNEQFF,TGCAGCGTTGTCGGGCAGGATTTCTCCTACAATGAGCAGTTCTTC
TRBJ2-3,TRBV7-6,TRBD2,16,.,CASSPGLAGSTDTQYF,TGTGCCAGCAGCCCCGGGCTAGCGGGATCGACAGATACGCAGTATTTT
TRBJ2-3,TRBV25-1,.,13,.,CASSHHATDTQYF,TGTGCCAGCAGCCACCACGCCACAGATACGCAGTATTTT
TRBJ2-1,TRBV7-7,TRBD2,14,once,CASSPPGLAGGQFF,TGTGCTAGCAGCCCACCTGGGCTAGCGGGAGGGCAGTTCTTC
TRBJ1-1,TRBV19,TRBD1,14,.,CASSRQGGDTEAFF,TGTGCCAGTAGTAGACAGGGTGGGGACACTGAAGCTTTCTTT
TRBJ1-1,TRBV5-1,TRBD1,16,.,CASRASGGQESTEAFF,TGCGCCAGCAGAGCCTCAGGGGGGCAAGAGTCCACTGAAGCTTTCTTT
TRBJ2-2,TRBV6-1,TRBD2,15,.,CASSGLAAGTGELFF,TGTGCCAGCAGTGGACTAGCCGCCGGAACCGGGGAGCTGTTTTTT
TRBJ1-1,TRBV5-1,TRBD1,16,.,CASRILDRAFNTEAFF,TGCGCCAGCAGAATCTTGGACAGGGCGTTCAACACTGAAGCTTTCTTT
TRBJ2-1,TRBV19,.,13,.,CASSTLSYNEQFF,TGTGCCAGTAGTACTTTATCCTACAATGAGCAGTTCTTC
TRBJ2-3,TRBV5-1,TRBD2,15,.,CASSRAGLITDTQYF,TGCGCCAGCAGCAGAGCGGGACTCATCACAGATACGCAGTATTTT
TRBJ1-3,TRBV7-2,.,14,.,CASSLAQVGNTIYF,TGTGCCAGCAGCTTAGCTCAGGTCGGAAACACCATATATTTT
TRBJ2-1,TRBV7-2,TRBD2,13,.,CASSGDYHREQFF,TGTGCCAGCAGCGGGGACTACCACCGCGAGCAGTTCTTC
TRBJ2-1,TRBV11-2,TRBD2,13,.,CASSPGTSYGQVF,TGTGCCAGCAGCCCCGGGACTAGCTATGGGCAGGTCTTC
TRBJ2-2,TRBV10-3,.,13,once,CATAGGGWGELFF,TGTGCCACCGCCGGAGGGGGTTGGGGGGAGCTGTTTTTT
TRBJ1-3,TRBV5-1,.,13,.,CASSLGQGNTIYF,TGCGCCAGCAGCTTGGGCCAGGGAAACACCATATATTTT
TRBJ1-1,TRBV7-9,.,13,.,CASSPSGNTEAFF,TGTGCCAGCAGCCCGTCGGGGAACACTGAAGCTTTCTTT
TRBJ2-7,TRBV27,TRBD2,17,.,CASKKFGLADSSYEQYF,TGTGCCAGCAAAAAATTCGGGCTAGCGGATAGCTCCTACGAGCAGTACTTC
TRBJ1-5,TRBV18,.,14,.,CASSPQNVRQPQHF,TGTGCCAGCTCACCTCAAAACGTCAGACAGCCCCAGCATTTT
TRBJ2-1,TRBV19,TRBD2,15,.,CASSIPSGGNNEQFF,TGTGCCAGTAGTATTCCTAGCGGGGGAAACAATGAGCAGTTCTTC
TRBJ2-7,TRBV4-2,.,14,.,CASSQVPGNDEQYF,TGTGCCAGCAGCCAAGTCCCGGGGAACGACGAGCAGTACTTC
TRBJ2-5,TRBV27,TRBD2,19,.,CASSLSGPGTSPYQETQYF,TGTGCCAGCAGTTTATCAGGGCCCGGGACTAGCCCGTACCAAGAGACCCAGTACTTC
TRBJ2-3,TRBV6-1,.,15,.,CASREQYSGRDTQYF,TGTGCCAGCAGGGAACAATATAGCGGAAGAGATACGCAGTATTTT
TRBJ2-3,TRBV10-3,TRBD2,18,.,CAISDLRGLAGQTDTQYF,TGTGCCATCAGTGACCTCAGGGGACTAGCGGGACAAACAGATACGCAGTATTTT
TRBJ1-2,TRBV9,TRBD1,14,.,CASSDSDRLGPYTF,TGTGCCAGCAGCGATTCGGACAGGTTGGGGCCCTACACCTTC
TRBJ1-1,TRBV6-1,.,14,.,CASSDWNRNTEAFF,TGTGCCAGCAGTGATTGGAACAGGAACACTGAAGCTTTCTTT
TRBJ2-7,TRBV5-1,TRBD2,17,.,CASSLVPLLAGYHEQYF,TGCGCCAGCAGCTTGGTCCCACTACTAGCGGGCTACCACGAGCAGTACTTC
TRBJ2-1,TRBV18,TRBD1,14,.,CASSPLQGDNEQFF,TGTGCCAGCTCACCACTACAGGGGGACAATGAGCAGTTCTTC
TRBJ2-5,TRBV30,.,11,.,CAWSSQETQYF,TGTGCCTGGAGTTCCCAAGAGACCCAGTACTTC
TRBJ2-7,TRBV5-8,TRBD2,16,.,CASSRRGLAGFGEQYF,TGTGCCAGCAGCAGGCGAGGACTAGCGGGATTCGGGGAGCAGTACTTC
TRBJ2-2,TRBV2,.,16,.,CASSVAGERPTGELFF,TGTGCCAGCAGTGTAGCCGGGGAGCGGCCCACCGGGGAGCTGTTTTTT
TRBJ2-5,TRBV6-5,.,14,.,CASSDRRLRETQYF,TGTGCCAGCAGTGACAGGCGCCTTCGGGAGACCCAGTACTTC
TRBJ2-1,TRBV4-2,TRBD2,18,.,CASSRQTSGGGSYNEQFF,TGTGCCAGCAGCCGGCAGACTAGCGGGGGTGGCTCCTACAATGAGCAGTTCTTC
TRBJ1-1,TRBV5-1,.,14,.,CASAEGSVNTEAFF,TGCGCCAGCGCCGAGGGGTCCGTGAACACTGAAGCTTTCTTT
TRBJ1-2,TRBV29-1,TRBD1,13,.,CSVGQLTNYGYTF,TGCAGCGTGGGACAGCTAACTAACTATGGCTACACCTTC
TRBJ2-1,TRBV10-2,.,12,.,CASSKAHNEQFF,TGCGCCAGCAGTAAAGCACACAATGAGCAGTTCTTC
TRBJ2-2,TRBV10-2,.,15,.,CASSETVARTGELFF,TGCGCCAGCAGTGAGACCGTCGCCCGCACCGGGGAGCTGTTTTTT
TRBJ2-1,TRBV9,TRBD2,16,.,CASSAAGTSGSNEQFF,TGTGCCAGCAGCGCCGCGGGGACTAGCGGGAGTAATGAGCAGTTCTTC
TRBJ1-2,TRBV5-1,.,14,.,CASSLEPQNYGYTF,TGCGCCAGCAGCTTGGAGCCGCAGAACTATGGCTACACCTTC
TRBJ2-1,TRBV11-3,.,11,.,CASSWTSEQFF,TGTGCCAGCAGTTGGACTTCGGAGCAGTTCTTC
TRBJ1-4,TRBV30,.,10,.,CACDFGSLFF,TGTGCCTGTGATTTCGGCAGCCTGTTTTTT
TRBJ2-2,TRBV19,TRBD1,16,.,CASRNLRGQATGELFF,TGTGCCAGTAGAAACCTTAGGGGACAGGCCACCGGGGAGCTGTTTTTT
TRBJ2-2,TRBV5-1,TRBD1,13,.,CATGTGYTGELFF,TGCGCCACCGGGACAGGTTACACCGGGGAGCTGTTTTTT